The present entry profiles one TCR beta chain with its context. Method: immunoSEQ multiplex PCR; TCRdb's copy keeps in-frame clones and lacks some. The data contain a few hundred thousand clones, 70% to 90% of them singletons. The data were taken from a study of blood T cell repertoires in COVID-19. Losses at the gene ends were 5 bases for V and 7 bases for J; bases not matched to a gene: 16. In germline, CDR1 is ENHRY, CDR2 SYGVKD. The CDR3 extends over 16 amino acids. The gene calls are TRBV10-3 and TRBJ1-2; 7 nucleotides agree with TRBD1. The TCR sequence derives from a man in his fifties or sixties who had recovered from COVID-19. Sample: peripheral blood. The CDR3 reads CAISQSGLTGEGGYTF. CDR3 in DNA: TGTGCCATCAGTCAAAGTGGCCTTACAGGGGAAGGTGGCTACACCTTC.